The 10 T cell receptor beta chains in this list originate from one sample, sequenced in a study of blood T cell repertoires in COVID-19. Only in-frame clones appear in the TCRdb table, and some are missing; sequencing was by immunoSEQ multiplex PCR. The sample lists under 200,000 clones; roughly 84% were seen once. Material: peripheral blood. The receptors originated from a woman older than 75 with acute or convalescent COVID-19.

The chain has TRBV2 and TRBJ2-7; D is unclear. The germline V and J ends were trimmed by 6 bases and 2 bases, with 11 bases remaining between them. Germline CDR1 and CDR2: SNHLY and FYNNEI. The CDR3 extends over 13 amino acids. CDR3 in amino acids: CASRRSEPYEQYF. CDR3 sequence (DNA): TGTGCCAGCAGGCGGTCGGAACCCTACGAGCAGTACTTC.

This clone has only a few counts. The CDR3 DNA reads as TGCAGTGCTAGAGGGGACAGACTCTACACCTTC. Protein sequence: CSARGDRLYTF. The gene calls are TRBV20-1 and TRBJ1-2; 7 bases map to TRBD1. The CDR3 length is 11 residues. After removal of 1 base from V and 10 bases from J, the junction contained 3 bases not matched to a gene. Germline-derived CDR1 and CDR2 are DFQATT and SNEGSKA (reference sequence).

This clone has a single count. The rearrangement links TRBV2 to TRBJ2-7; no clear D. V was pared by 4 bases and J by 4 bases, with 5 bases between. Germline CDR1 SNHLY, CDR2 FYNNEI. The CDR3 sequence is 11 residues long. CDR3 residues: CASSGLYEQYF. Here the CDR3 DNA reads TGTGCCAGCAGTGGGCTTTACGAGCAGTACTTC. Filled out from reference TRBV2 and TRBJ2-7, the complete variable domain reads EPEVTQTPSHQVTQMGQEVILRCVPISNHLYFYWYRQILGQKVEFLVSFYNNEISEKSEIFDDQFSVERPDGSNFTLKIRSTKLEDSAMYFCASSGLYEQYFGPGTRLTVT.

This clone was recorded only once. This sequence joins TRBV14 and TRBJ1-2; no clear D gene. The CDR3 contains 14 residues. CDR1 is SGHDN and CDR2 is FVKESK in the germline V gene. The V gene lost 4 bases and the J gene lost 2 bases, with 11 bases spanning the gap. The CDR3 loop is CASSPAALNYGYTF. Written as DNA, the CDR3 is TGTGCCAGCAGCCCGGCAGCGCTAAACTATGGCTACACCTTC.

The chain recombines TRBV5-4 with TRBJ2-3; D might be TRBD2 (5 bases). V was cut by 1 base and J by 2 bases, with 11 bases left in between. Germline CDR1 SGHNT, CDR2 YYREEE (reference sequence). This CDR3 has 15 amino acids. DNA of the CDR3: TGTGCCAGCAGCTTGAGAAGCGGATCCACAGATACGCAGTATTTT. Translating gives CASSLRSGSTDTQYF.

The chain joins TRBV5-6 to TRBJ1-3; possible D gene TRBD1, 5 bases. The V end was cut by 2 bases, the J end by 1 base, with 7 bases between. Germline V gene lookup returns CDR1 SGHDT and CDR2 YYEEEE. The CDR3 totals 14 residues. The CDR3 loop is CASSFRTSGNTIYF. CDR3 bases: TGTGCCAGCAGCTTCAGGACATCTGGAAACACCATATATTTT.

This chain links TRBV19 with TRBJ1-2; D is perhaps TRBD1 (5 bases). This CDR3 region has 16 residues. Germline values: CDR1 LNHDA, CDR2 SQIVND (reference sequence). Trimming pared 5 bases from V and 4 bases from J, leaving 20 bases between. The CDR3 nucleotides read TGTGCCAGTAGTCCTTGGGGCTCAGATGGCGGCTATGGCTACACCTTC. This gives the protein CASSPWGSDGGYGYTF.

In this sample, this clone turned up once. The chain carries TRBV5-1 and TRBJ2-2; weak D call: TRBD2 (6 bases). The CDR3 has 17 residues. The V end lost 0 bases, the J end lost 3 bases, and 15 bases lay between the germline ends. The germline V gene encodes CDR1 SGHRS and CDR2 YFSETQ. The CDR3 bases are TGCGCCAGCAGCTTGGAGTCTCGGGACTCCTACACCGGGGAGCTGTTTTTT. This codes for CASSLESRDSYTGELFF.

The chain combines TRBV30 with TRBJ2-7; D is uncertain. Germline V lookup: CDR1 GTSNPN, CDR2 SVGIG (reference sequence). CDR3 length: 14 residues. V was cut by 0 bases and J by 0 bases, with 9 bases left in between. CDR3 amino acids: CAWSVPSSSYEQYF. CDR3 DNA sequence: TGTGCCTGGAGTGTCCCCTCGAGCTCCTACGAGCAGTACTTC.

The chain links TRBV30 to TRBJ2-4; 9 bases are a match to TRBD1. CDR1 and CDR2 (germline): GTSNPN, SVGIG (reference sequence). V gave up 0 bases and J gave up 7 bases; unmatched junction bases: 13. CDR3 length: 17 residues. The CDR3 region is CAWSVQGGQGLVNIQYF. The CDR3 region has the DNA TGTGCCTGGAGTGTACAGGGGGGACAGGGCCTGGTGAACATTCAGTACTTC.